The 18 T cell receptor beta chains below were found in one sample sequenced in a study of T cells in Graves' hyperthyroidism and ophthalmopathy. What was amplified from RNA transcripts were TCR beta CDR3 regions. A set of HTBI primers served as the primers for a first-round RT-PCR of the TCR CDR3. TCRdb processed the multiplex PCR reads anew with MiXCR; each CDR3 protein has one entry. Among under 400,000 distinct CDR3 sequences listed, about 15% were seen once. What was sequenced was blood. The receptors were sampled from a woman aged 60-70 years with Graves' ophthalmopathy.

The sample holds many counts of this clonotype. The chain joins TRBV30 to TRBJ2-1; D is perhaps TRBD2 (6 bases). Trimming pared 2 bases from V and 8 bases from J, leaving 13 bases between. The CDR3 is 13 amino acids. Germline V lookup: CDR1 GTSNPN, CDR2 SVGIG (reference sequence). The CDR3 reads CAWSITGDDEQFF. The CDR3 coding sequence is TGTGCCTGGAGTATAACGGGAGATGATGAGCAGTTCTTC.

The sample holds a few counts of this clonotype. V and J are TRBV12-3 or TRBV12-4 and TRBJ2-2, with 7 nucleotides matching TRBD1. After removal of 2 bases from V and 5 bases from J, the junction contained 11 bases not matched to a gene. CDR3 length: 17 residues. This chain's CDR3 is CASSLSYRGLGTGELFF. CDR3 coding DNA: TGTGCCAGCAGTTTATCATACAGGGGCCTTGGGACCGGGGAGCTGTTTTTT.

This clonotype has a handful of counts. The rearrangement links TRBV25-1 to TRBJ2-4; D gene unclear. The germline V gene encodes CDR1 MGHDK and CDR2 SYGVNS. This CDR3 comprises 15 residues. V was clipped by 3 bases and J by 1 base, with 10 bases between them. CDR3 sequence reads: CASSDQVGAKNIQYF. The CDR3 region has the DNA TGTGCCAGCAGTGACCAGGTTGGGGCCAAAAACATTCAGTACTTC.

Regarding this clonotype: A read error may be the cause here, since a much bigger clone is one base away. V and J are TRBV7-2 and TRBJ1-1; 7 bases are shared with TRBD1. The J segment lost 2 bases and the V segment lost 5 bases, leaving 5 bases of the junction unmatched. The germline gives CDR1 SGHTA, CDR2 FQGNSA. This CDR3 has 14 amino acids. Written as DNA, the CDR3 is TGTGCCAGCAGCCGACAGGGCAGAAACACTGAAGCTTTCTTT. It specifies CASSRQGRNTEAFF.

V usage is TRBV20-1 and J usage is TRBJ1-6; TRBD1 is a possible D gene (6 bases). CDR1 and CDR2 from the germline V gene are DFQATT and SNEGSKA (reference sequence). Trimming left V 0 bases short and J 9 bases short, with 15 bases between. The CDR3 runs 15 residues. For the CDR3, the DNA is TGCAGTGCTAGAGATCGCAGGGGCGCGGGTTCACCCCTCCACTTT. Translation: CSARDRRGAGSPLHF.

This clonotype was seen many times. V usage is TRBV28 and J usage is TRBJ2-5; 8 nucleotides align to TRBD2. Germline-derived CDR1 and CDR2 are MDHEN and SYDVKM. CDR3 size: 12 residues. V was pared by 10 bases and J by 2 bases, with 3 bases of the junction left unmatched. The CDR3 protein is CATGREQETQYF. Written as DNA, the CDR3 is TGTGCCACCGGGAGGGAGCAAGAGACCCAGTACTTC.

This clonotype showed up many times. The chain couples TRBV2 to TRBJ2-1; D unresolved. The CDR3 runs to 10 residues. V was clipped by 4 bases and J by 8 bases, with 3 bases between them. CDR1 and CDR2 from the germline V gene are SNHLY and FYNNEI. CDR3 in amino acids: CASSGYEQFF. CDR3 nucleotide sequence: TGTGCCAGCAGTGGGTATGAGCAGTTCTTC.

A few counts support this clonotype. At one end the junction does not follow the germline gene, possibly because of a read error. V is TRBV7-2 and J is TRBJ2-7; tentative D call: TRBD2 (7 bases). Germline CDR1 is SGHTA and CDR2 is FQGNSA. The CDR3 runs 14 residues. The CDR3 loop reads CASSKGLPTGEQYF. The DNA for the CDR3 is TGCGCCAGCAGCAAGGGACTACCTACAGGGGAGCAGTACTTC.

This clonotype appeared many times. The chain uses TRBV10-3 and TRBJ2-1; 9 nucleotides agree with TRBD1. V shed 8 bases, J shed 9 bases, and the junction held 11 bases outside the gene matches. The CDR3 is made up of 14 amino acids. Per the germline V gene, CDR1 is ENHRY and CDR2 is SYGVKD. The CDR3 region is CAISSRDRDSEQFF. CDR3 DNA sequence: TGTGCCATCTCAAGCCGGGACAGGGATTCTGAGCAGTTCTTC.

The sample holds a few counts of this clonotype. The rearrangement joins TRBV20-1 to TRBJ1-1; no definite D call. Trimming cost V 6 bases and J 7 bases, with 12 bases left between them. CDR3 length equals 11 residues. From germline, CDR1 is DFQATT and CDR2 SNEGSKA (reference sequence). The CDR3, as DNA: TGCAGTGCCGCGTATCTAGGTGAAGCTTTCTTT. Its translation is CSAAYLGEAFF.

This clonotype was observed at least ten times. The chain couples TRBV12-3 or TRBV12-4 to TRBJ2-1; D is undetermined. This CDR3 spans 13 amino acids. Deletions cut 2 bases from V and 9 bases from J, with 11 bases between. The CDR3 DNA is TGTGCCAGCAGTTTAAGTTCGCTTTTTGAGCAGTTCTTC. Translation: CASSLSSLFEQFF.

This clonotype showed up many times. The rearrangement uses TRBV10-3 and TRBJ2-7, with no clear D. The CDR3 is made up of 15 amino acids. The germline gives CDR1 ENHRY, CDR2 SYGVKD. Deletions cut 3 bases from V and 7 bases from J, with 19 bases between. CDR3: CAISDPRRLSLEQYF. Written as DNA, the CDR3 is TGTGCCATCAGTGACCCGAGACGGTTAAGTTTGGAGCAGTACTTC.

This clonotype was observed many times. The rearrangement uses TRBV27 and TRBJ2-4; a weak D match, TRBD1 (6 bases). Germline V gives CDR1 MNHEY, CDR2 SMNVEV (reference sequence). The CDR3 sequence is 17 residues long. Trimming removed 5 bases at V and 2 bases at J, with 19 bases between. CDR3 sequence (DNA): TGTGCCAGCAGTCCTAGCAGGGGTTTACTAACCAAAAACATTCAGTACTTC. Translated: CASSPSRGLLTKNIQYF.

This clonotype was seen many times. This chain uses TRBV11-2 with TRBJ2-1, with 9 bases that match TRBD2. This CDR3 has 15 residues. CDR1 and CDR2 (germline): SGHAT, FQNNGV. J gave up 9 bases and V 3 bases, and 9 bases lay outside the gene matches. The CDR3 spells CASSFTGTSYAEQFF. DNA for the CDR3: TGTGCCAGCAGCTTTACCGGGACTAGCTATGCTGAGCAGTTCTTC.

A remark on this clonotype: Sequence at one end of the junction differs from germline and may be a read error. This chain joins TRBV19 and TRBJ2-1; the D is unclear. The CDR3 runs 14 residues. Germline CDR1 LNHDA, CDR2 SQIVND (reference sequence). The chain's CDR3 is CASSISSSCNEQFF. The CDR3 bases are TGTGCCAGTAGTATCTCGAGCTCCTGCAATGAGCAGTTCTTC.

This clonotype was seen repeatedly, ten times or more. Germline and junction disagree at one end, which may indicate a read error. V is TRBV5-1 and J is TRBJ2-7; weak D call: TRBD1 (6 bases). The V gene's germline CDR1 is SGHRS and CDR2 YFSETQ. The CDR3 is 12 residues long. The CDR3 loop is CASRTDTYEQYF. The CDR3, as DNA: TGTGCCAGCCGGACAGACACCTACGAGCAGTACTTC.

The table lists this clonotype with many counts. For the CDR3, the DNA is TGTGCCAGCAGTATCGACGGGCCCACTGAAGCTTTCTTT. Amino acids: CASSIDGPTEAFF. This chain joins TRBV7-9 and TRBJ1-1; no reliable D call. V was shortened by 6 bases and J by 4 bases, with 12 bases between the two germline ends. CDR3 length: 13 amino acids. CDR1 SEHNR and CDR2 FQNEAQ come from the germline V gene (reference sequence).

This clonotype was detected ten times or more. The chain uses TRBV24-1 and TRBJ2-1; D not certain. V lost 4 bases and J 6 bases, leaving 18 bases between the germline ends. Germline V gene lookup returns CDR1 KGHDR and CDR2 SFDVKD. The CDR3 is made up of 16 amino acids. CDR3 nucleotides: TGTGCCACCAGTGACTCGCAGCTTTCGGTACGCAATGAGCAGTTCTTC. Residues: CATSDSQLSVRNEQFF.